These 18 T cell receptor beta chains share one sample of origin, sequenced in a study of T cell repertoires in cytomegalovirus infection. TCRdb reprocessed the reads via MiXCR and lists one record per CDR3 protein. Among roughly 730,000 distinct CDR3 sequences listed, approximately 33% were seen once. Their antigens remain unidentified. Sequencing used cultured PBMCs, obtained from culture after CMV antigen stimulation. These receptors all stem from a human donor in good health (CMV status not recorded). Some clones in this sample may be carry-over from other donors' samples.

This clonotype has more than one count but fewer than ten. CDR3 DNA sequence: TGTGCCAGCAGTTTCCAGGGGAGAAGCACAGATACGCAGTATTTT. The encoded protein is CASSFQGRSTDTQYF. V and J are TRBV12-3 or TRBV12-4 and TRBJ2-3, with D tentatively TRBD1 (6 bases). Trimming removed 3 bases at V and 0 bases at J, with 10 bases between. The CDR3 extends over 15 amino acids.

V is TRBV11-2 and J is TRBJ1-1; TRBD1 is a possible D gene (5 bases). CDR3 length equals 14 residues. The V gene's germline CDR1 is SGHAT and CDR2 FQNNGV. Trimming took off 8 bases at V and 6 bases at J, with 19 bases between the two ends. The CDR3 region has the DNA TGTGCCAGCGGGCTACAGGAGAACAGCCCTGAAGCTTTCTTT. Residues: CASGLQENSPEAFF.

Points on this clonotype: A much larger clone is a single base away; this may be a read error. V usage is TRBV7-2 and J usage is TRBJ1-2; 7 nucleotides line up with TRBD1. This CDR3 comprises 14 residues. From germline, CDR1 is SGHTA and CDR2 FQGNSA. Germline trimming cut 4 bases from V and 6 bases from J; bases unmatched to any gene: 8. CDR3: CASSYYDRDNGYTF. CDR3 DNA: TGTGCCAGCAGCTACTACGACAGGGACAATGGCTACACCTTC.

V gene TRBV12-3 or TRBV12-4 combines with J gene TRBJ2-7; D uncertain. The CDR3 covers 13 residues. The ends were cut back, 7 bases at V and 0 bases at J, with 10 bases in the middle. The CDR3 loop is CASKAESSYEQYF. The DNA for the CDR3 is TGTGCCAGCAAAGCAGAAAGCTCCTACGAGCAGTACTTC.

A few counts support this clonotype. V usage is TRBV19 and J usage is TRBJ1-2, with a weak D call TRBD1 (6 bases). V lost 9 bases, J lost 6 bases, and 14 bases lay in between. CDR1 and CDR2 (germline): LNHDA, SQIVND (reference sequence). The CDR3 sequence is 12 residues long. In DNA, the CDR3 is TGTGCCAGCGGAGGACAGAACCATGGCTACACCTTC. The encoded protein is CASGGQNHGYTF.

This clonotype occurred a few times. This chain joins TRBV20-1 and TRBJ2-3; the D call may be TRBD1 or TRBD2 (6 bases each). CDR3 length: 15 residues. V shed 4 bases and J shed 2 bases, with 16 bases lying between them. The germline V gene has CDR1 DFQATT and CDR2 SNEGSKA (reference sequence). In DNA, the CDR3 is TGCAGTGCTAATATGTGGGGGGCCTTCACAGATACGCAGTATTTT. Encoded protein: CSANMWGAFTDTQYF.

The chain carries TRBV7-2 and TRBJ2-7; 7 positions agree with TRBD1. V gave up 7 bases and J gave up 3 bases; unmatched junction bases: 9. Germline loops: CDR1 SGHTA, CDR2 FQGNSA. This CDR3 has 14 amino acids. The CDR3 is CASTVRTGDYEQYF. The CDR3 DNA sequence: TGTGCCAGCACCGTGCGGACAGGAGACTACGAGCAGTACTTC.

The CDR3 sequence is CASSEAWTGEGYTF. CDR3 nucleotides: TGTGCCAGCAGTGAAGCGTGGACAGGGGAAGGCTACACCTTC. The genes are TRBV2 and TRBJ1-2, with 9 bases matching TRBD1. The CDR3 totals 14 residues. The V gene end was trimmed by 0 bases and the J gene end by 8 bases; junction bases not matched to a gene: 4. CDR1 and CDR2 (germline): SNHLY, FYNNEI.

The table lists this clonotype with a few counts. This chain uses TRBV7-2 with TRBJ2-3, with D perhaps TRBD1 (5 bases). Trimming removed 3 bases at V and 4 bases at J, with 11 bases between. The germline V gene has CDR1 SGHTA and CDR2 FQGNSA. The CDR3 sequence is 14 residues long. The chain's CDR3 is CASSLGSRADTQYF. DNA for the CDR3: TGTGCCAGCAGCTTGGGGTCCAGGGCAGATACGCAGTATTTT.

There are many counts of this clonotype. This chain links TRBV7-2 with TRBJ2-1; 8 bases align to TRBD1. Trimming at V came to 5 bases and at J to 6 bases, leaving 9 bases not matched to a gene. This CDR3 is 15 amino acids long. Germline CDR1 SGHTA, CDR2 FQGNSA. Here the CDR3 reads CASSGRTGQGNEQFF. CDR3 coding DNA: TGTGCCAGCAGCGGCCGGACAGGGCAGGGCAATGAGCAGTTCTTC.

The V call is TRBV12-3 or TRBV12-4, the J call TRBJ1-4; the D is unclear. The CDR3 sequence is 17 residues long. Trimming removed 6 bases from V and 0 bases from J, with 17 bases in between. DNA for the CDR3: TGTGCCAGCAGCCCCAATCGGGTTACTGCAACTAATGAAAAACTGTTTTTT. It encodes CASSPNRVTATNEKLFF.

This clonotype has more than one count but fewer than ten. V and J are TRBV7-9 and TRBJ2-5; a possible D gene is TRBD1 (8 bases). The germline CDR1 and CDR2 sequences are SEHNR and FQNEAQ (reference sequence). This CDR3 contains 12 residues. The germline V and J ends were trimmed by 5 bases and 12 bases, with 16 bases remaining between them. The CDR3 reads CASSPTGGEEYF. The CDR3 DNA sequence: TGTGCCAGCAGCCCTACAGGGGGGGAGGAGTACTTC.

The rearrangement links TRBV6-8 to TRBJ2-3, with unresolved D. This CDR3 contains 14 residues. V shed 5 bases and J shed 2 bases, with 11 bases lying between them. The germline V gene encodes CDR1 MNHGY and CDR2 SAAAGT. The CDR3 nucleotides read TGTGCCAGCAGTAAAAACCTCAACACAGATACGCAGTATTTT. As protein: CASSKNLNTDTQYF.

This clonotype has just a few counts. CDR3 bases: TGTGCCAGCAGCTCAGGGCCGAGCAGGAGGATCGGGGAGCTGTTTTTT. It encodes CASSSGPSRRIGELFF. The gene calls are TRBV7-9 and TRBJ2-2, with D perhaps given as TRBD1 or TRBD2 (5 bases each). V lost 4 bases and J lost 7, with 19 bases in between. The CDR3 is 16 amino acids. Germline CDR1 reads SEHNR; CDR2 reads FQNEAQ (reference sequence).

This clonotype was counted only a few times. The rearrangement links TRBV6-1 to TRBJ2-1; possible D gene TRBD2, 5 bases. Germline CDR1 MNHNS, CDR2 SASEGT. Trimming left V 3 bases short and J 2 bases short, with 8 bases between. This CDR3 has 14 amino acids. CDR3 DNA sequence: TGTGCCAGCAGTGATAGCGTCGCCTACAATGAGCAGTTCTTC. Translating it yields CASSDSVAYNEQFF.

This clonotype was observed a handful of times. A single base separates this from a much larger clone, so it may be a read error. The CDR3 here is CASSYRTGELFF. The DNA of the CDR3 is TGTGCCAGCAGCTACAGGACCGGGGAGCTGTTTTTT. V and J are TRBV7-9 and TRBJ2-2, with D possibly matching TRBD1 (5 bases). The CDR3 is 12 residues long. Germline assignment: CDR1 SEHNR and CDR2 FQNEAQ (reference sequence). Trimming took 4 bases from V and 5 from J, leaving 5 bases between them.

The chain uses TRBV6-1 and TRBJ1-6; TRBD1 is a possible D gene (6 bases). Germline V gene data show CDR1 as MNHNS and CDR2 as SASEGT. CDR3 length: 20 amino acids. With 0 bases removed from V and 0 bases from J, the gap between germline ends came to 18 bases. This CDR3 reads CASSEARGQVRGSYNSPLHF. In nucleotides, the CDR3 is TGTGCCAGCAGTGAAGCGCGGGGGCAAGTTAGGGGCTCCTATAATTCACCCCTCCACTTT.

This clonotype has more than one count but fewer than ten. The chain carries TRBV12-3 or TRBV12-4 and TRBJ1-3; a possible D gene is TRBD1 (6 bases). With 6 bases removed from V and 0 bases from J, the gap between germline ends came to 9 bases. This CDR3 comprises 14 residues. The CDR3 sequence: CASSQGSSGNTIYF. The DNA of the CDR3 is TGTGCCAGCAGCCAGGGGAGCTCTGGAAACACCATATATTTT.